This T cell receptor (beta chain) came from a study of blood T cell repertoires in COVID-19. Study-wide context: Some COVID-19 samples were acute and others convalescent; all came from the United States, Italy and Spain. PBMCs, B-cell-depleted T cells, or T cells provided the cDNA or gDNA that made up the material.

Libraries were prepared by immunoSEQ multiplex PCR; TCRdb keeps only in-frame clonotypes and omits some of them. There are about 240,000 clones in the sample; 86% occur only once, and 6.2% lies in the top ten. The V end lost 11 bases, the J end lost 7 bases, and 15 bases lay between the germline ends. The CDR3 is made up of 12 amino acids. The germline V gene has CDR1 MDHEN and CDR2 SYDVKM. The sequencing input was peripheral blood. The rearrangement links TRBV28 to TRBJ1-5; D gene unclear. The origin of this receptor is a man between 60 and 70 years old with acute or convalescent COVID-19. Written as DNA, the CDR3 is TGTGCCGCGCGATTGGCGGGGCAGCCCCAGCATTTT. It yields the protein CAARLAGQPQHF.